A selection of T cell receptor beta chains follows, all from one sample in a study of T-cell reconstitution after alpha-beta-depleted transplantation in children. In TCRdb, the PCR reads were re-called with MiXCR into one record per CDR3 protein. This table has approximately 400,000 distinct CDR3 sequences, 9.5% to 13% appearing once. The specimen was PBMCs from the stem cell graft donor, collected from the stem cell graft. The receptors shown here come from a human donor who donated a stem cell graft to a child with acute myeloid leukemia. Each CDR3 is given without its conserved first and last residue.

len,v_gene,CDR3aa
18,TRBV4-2,ASSQDGTSGGLGSKNIQY
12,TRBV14,ASSQRETYNEQF
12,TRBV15,ATSRDQGPDTQY
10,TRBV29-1,SVEGPGSGYT
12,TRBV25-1,ASSQGGLANEQF
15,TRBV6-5,ASSSALLAGYTDTQY
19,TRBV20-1,CARDHSPPREGGLSNQPQH
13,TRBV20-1,SARDGTSDTGELF
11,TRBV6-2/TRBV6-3,ASRTQGVHEQY
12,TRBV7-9,ATASGVRQETQY
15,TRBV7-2,ASSFLKGGQGGYGYT
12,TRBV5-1,ASRSGMLNTEAF
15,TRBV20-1,SARNRGVWGVRDTQY
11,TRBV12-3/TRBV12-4,ASSFQDTYEQY
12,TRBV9,ASSAHRGGETQY
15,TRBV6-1,ASSELPGLAGTDTQY
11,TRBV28,ASTYGHQETQY
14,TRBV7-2,ASSLEDYLMTDTQY
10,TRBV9,ASSVGGGEAF
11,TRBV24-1,ATSDWTGNEQF
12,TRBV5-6,ASSAQGFGGELF
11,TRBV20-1,SAENRGYYEQY
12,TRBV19,ASTLAGGYNEQF
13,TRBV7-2,ASSRTGGAPDTQY
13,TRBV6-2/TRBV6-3,ASSYSGGTGDEQF
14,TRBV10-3,AISPTLAGVGETQY